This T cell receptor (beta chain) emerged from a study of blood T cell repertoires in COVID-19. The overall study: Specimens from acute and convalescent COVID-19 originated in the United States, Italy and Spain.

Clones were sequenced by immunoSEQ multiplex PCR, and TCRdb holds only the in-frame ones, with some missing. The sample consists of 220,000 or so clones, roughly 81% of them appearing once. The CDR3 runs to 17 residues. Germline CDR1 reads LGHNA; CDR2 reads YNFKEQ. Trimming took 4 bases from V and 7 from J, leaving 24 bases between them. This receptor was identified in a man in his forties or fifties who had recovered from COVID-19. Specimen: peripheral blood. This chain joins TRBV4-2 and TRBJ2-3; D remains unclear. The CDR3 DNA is TGTGCCAGCAGCCTCGAAACCATAGAGGCATTGGCTCATACGCAGTATTTT. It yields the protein CASSLETIEALAHTQYF.